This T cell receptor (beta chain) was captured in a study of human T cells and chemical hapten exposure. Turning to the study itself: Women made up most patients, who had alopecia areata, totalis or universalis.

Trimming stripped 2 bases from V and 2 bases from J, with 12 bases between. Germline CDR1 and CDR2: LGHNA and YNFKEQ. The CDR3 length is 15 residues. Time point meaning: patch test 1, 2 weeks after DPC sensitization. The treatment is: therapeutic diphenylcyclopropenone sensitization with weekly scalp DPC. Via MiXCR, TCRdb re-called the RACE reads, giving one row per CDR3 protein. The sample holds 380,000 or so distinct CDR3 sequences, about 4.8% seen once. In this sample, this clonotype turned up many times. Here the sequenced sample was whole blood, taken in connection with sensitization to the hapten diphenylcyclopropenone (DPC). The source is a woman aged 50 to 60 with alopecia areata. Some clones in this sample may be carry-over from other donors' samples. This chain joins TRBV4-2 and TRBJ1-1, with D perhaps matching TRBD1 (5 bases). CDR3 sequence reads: CASSQHRQGNTEAFF. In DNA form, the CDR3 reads TGTGCCAGCAGCCAACACCGTCAGGGTAACACTGAAGCTTTCTTT.